This T cell receptor beta chain was sequenced in a study of blood T cell repertoires in COVID-19. The V gene's germline CDR1 is MGHRA and CDR2 YSYEKL. The CDR3 runs to 16 residues. The trim removed 1 base at V and 1 base at J, leaving 4 bases unmatched. The assay was immunoSEQ multiplex PCR, and TCRdb's table has in-frame clones only and misses some. The table records over 100,000 clones, 80% to 85% of them present only once. This receptor was taken from a man aged 65 to 85 with acute or convalescent COVID-19. The V and J genes are TRBV4-1 and TRBJ1-5; 7 nucleotides line up with TRBD1. The sequencing sample was made of peripheral blood. Written as DNA, the CDR3 is TGCGCCAGCAGCCAAGTTAAGGGACAGAGCAATCAGCCCCAGCATTTT. Its translation: CASSQVKGQSNQPQHF.